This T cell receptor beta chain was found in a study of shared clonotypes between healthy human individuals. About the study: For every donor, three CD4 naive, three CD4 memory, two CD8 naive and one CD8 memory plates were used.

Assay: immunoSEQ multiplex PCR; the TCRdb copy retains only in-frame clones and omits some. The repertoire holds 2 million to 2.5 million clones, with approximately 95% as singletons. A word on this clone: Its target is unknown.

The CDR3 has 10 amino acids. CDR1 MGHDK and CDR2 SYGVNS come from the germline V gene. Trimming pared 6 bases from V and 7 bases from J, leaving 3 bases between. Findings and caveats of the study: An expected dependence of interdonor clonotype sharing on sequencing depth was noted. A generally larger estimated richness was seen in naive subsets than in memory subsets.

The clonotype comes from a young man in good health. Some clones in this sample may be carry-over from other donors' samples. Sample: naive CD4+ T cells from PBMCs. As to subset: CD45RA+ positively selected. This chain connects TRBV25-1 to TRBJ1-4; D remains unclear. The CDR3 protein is CASRGEKLFF. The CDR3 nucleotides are TGTGCCAGCAGAGGTGAAAAACTGTTTTTT.